One and the same sample provided the 9 T cell receptor beta chains below, sequenced in a study of T cell repertoires in cytomegalovirus infection (dated by TCRdb to between 2017 and 2020). Data came from an Illumina HiSeq 1500. The public reads were quality trimmed at Q25 with fastp and then assembled into clones with MiXCR by TCRdb, keeping productive beta chains. Rows with a matching CDR3 protein are joined into one entry that keeps the most common DNA and genes. The sample table records nearly 550,000 distinct CDR3 sequences; about 15% of these occur just once. The top ten clones comprise approximately 24% of the sample. Material for sequencing was CD8+ T cells from PBMCs. The receptors come from a human donor in good health (CMV status not recorded). Some clones in this sample may be carry-over from other donors' samples.

The chain carries TRBV28 and TRBJ2-7, with D tentatively TRBD2 (5 bases). Trimming removed 3 bases at V and 4 bases at J, with 13 bases between. The CDR3 has 14 amino acids. CDR1 and CDR2 from the germline V gene are MDHEN and SYDVKM. The CDR3 DNA reads TGTGCCAGCAGTTTCGAGGGAGCCTTGTACGAGCAGTACTTC. It is translated as CASSFEGALYEQYF.

CDR3 bases: TGTGCCAGTAGTATCTATTCGGGGGGTCCCAATGAGCAGTTCTTC. Encoded protein: CASSIYSGGPNEQFF. The chain has TRBV19 and TRBJ2-1; 7 bases agree with TRBD2. This CDR3 is 15 amino acids long. The germline V gene encodes CDR1 LNHDA and CDR2 SQIVND (reference sequence). J was trimmed by 6 bases and V by 3 bases; bases with no gene match: 8.

This clonotype showed up many times. The chain joins TRBV27 to TRBJ1-5; 7 nucleotides match TRBD1. V was pared by 5 bases and J by 7 bases, with 17 bases of the junction left unmatched. This CDR3 is built from 17 residues. The germline V gene encodes CDR1 MNHEY and CDR2 SMNVEV (reference sequence). CDR3 bases: TGTGCCAGCAGTCGCACAGGGGCGGAGGGAAATAACCAGCCCCAGCATTTT. Residues: CASSRTGAEGNNQPQHF.

In its sample, this clonotype was seen many times. The V call is TRBV2, the J call TRBJ2-7, with 7 bases identical to TRBD2. The CDR3 length is 16 residues. Trimming cost V 3 bases and J 2 bases; bases outside gene matches: 10. Germline CDR1 is SNHLY and CDR2 is FYNNEI. DNA of the CDR3: TGTGCCAGCAGTGAGGGAGAGGCGGGGGATCCCTACGAGCAGTACTTC. Its translation: CASSEGEAGDPYEQYF.

V and J are TRBV24-1 and TRBJ2-7, with D unresolved. The germline V and J ends were trimmed by 4 bases and 6 bases, with 12 bases remaining between them. This CDR3 has 13 amino acids. Germline V CDR1 and CDR2: KGHDR, SFDVKD. The chain's CDR3 is CATSDFSQAEQYF. The CDR3 nucleotides are TGTGCCACCAGTGACTTCTCCCAGGCCGAGCAGTACTTC.

This chain uses TRBV9 with TRBJ1-1; D is ambiguous. The CDR3 length is 15 residues. Trimming shortened V by 0 bases and J by 1 base, and 10 bases separated the two germline ends. Per germline, CDR1 SGDLS and CDR2 YYNGEE. CDR3: CASSVGNIGNTEAFF. The CDR3 nucleotides are TGTGCCAGCAGCGTAGGAAATATTGGGAACACTGAAGCTTTCTTT.

Ten or more counts support this clonotype. V is TRBV27 and J is TRBJ2-1, with D unresolved. V lost 1 base and J 5 bases, leaving 12 bases between the germline ends. Germline V lookup: CDR1 MNHEY, CDR2 SMNVEV (reference sequence). The length of the CDR3 is 15 residues. The CDR3: CASSLLAELDNEQFF. CDR3 DNA: TGTGCCAGCAGTTTATTGGCTGAGCTTGACAATGAGCAGTTCTTC.

This clonotype was seen repeatedly, ten times or more. The chain carries TRBV27 and TRBJ1-1; weak D call: TRBD1 (6 bases). Per germline, CDR1 MNHEY and CDR2 SMNVEV (reference sequence). The CDR3 is 14 residues long. Trimming pared 3 bases from V and 5 bases from J, leaving 13 bases between. CDR3 amino acids: CASSLLGRGTEAFF. The CDR3, as DNA: TGTGCCAGCAGTTTGCTGGGCAGGGGAACTGAAGCTTTCTTT.

The chain carries TRBV27 and TRBJ1-3, with TRBD1 matching 8 bases. V trimming: 3 bases; J trimming: 7 bases; junction bases outside the gene matches: 2. In germline, CDR1 is MNHEY, CDR2 SMNVEV (reference sequence). The CDR3 sequence is 13 residues long. For the CDR3, the DNA is TGTGCCAGCAGTTTCACAGGGGGGAACACCATATATTTT. Protein sequence: CASSFTGGNTIYF.